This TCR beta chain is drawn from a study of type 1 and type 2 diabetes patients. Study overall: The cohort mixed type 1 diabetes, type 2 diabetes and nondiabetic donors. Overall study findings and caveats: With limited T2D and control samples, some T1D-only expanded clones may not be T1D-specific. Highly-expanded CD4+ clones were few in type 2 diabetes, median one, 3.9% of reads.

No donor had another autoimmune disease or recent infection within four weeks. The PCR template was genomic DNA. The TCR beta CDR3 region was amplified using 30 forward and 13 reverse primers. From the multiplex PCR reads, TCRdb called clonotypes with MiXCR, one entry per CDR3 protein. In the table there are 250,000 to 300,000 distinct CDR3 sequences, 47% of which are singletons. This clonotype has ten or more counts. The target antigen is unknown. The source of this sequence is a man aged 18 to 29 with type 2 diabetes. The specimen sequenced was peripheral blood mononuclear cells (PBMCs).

The CDR3 sequence is CASSPDSWAGELFF. For the CDR3, the DNA is TGTGCCAGCAGCCCTGACAGCTGGGCCGGGGAGCTGTTTTTT. The chain joins TRBV7-2 to TRBJ2-2, with D possibly TRBD1 on 5 matching bases. Germline V gives CDR1 SGHTA, CDR2 FQGNSA. The germline V and J ends were trimmed by 5 bases and 6 bases, with 13 bases remaining between them. The CDR3 spans 14 residues.